This paragraph covers one TCR beta chain sequence. This record belongs to a study of identical twins. Each CDR3 protein is one row after TCRdb ran MiXCR on the 5' RACE reads. This sample yields approximately 230,000 distinct CDR3 sequences, of which 5.5% to 7.5% are seen a single time; more than 12% belongs to the top ten. The same sample was also used in a study of T cells expressing NK-cell markers.

This clonotype was sampled from a woman between 18 and 29 years old in good health. Sequenced material: CD8+ T cells sorted from blood.

The DNA for the CDR3 is TGTGCTAGTGGTTTGGACCCGAGGGACGAGCAGTACTTC. Translation: CASGLDPRDEQYF. V usage is TRBV12-5 and J usage is TRBJ2-7; tentative D call: TRBD2 (5 bases). V was pared by 1 base and J by 5 bases, with 9 bases between. Germline V gene data show CDR1 as LGHNT and CDR2 as FRNRAP. This CDR3 has 13 amino acids.